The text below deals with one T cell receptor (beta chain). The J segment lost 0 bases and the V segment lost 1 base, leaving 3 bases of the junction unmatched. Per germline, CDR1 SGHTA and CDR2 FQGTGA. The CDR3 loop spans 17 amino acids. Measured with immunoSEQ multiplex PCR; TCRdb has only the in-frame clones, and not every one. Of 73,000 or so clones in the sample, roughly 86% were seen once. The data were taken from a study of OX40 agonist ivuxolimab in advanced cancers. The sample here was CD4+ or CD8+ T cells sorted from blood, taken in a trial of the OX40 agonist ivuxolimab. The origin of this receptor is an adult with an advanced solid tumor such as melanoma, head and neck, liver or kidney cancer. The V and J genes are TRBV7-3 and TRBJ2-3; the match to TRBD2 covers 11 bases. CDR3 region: CASSLRLAGGSTDTQYF. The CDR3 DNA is TGTGCCAGCAGCTTAAGGCTAGCGGGAGGAAGCACAGATACGCAGTATTTT. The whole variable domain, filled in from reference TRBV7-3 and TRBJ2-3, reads GAGVSQTPSNKVTEKGKYVELRCDPISGHTALYWYRQSLGQGPEFLIYFQGTGAADDSGLPNDRFFAVRPEGSVSTLKIQRTERGDSAVYLCASSLRLAGGSTDTQYFGPGTRLTVL.